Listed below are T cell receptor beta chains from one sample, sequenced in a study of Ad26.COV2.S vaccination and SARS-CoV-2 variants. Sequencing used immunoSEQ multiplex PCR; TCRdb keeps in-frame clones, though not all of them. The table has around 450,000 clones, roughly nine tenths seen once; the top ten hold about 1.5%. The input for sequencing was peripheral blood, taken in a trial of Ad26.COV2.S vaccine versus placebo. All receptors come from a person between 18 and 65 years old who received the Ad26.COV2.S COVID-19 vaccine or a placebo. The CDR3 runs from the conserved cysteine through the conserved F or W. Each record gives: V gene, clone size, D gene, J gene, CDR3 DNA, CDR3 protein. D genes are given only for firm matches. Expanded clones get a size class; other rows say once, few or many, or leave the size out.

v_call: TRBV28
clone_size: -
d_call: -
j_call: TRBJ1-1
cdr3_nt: TGTGCCAGCACCCTAGGGGGGAACACTGAAGCTTTCTTT
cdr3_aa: CASTLGGNTEAFF

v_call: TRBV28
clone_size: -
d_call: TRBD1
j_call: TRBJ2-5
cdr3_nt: TGTGCCAGCAGTTCGGGACAGCAAGAGACCCAGTACTTC
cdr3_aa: CASSSGQQETQYF

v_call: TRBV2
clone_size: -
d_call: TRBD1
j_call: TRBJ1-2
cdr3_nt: TGTGCCAGCACAAGACAGGGTTACAACTATGGCTACACCTTC
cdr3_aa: CASTRQGYNYGYTF

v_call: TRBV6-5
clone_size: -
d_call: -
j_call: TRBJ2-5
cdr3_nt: TGTGCCAGCAGCTACTTTCAAGAGACCCAGTACTTC
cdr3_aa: CASSYFQETQYF

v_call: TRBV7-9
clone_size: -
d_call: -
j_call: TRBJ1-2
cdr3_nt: TGTGCCAGCAGCTTCCCTAACTATGGCTACACCTTC
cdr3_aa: CASSFPNYGYTF

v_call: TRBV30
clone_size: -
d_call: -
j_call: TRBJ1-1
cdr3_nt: TGTGCCTGGAGTGGGCTTCGGGCTATGAACACTGAAGCTTTCTTT
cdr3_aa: CAWSGLRAMNTEAFF

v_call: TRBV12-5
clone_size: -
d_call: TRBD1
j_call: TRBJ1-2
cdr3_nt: TGTGCTAGTGGTTCGCCGACAGGGAGAGACTATGGCTACACCTTC
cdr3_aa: CASGSPTGRDYGYTF

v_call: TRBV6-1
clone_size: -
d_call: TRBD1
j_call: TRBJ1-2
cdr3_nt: TGTGCCAGCAGTGATGGGACAGTGGGATCTTTCGGCTACACCTTC
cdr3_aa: CASSDGTVGSFGYTF

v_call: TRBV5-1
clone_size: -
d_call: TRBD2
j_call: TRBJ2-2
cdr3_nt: TGCGCCAGCAGCCGCGGGCTAGCGGGAGGGCCTTACACCGGGGAGCTGTTTTTT
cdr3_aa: CASSRGLAGGPYTGELFF

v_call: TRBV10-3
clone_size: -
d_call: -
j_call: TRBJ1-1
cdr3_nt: TGTGCCATCAGCCCAGGTAACACTGAAGCTTTCTTT
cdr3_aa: CAISPGNTEAFF

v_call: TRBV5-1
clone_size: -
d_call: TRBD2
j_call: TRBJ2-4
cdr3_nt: TGCGCCAGCAGCCCAGCGGGAGTAGGGAACATTCAGTACTTC
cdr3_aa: CASSPAGVGNIQYF

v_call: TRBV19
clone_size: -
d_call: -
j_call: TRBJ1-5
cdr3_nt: TGTGCCAGTAGTATAAGTTGGACTCAGCCCCAGCATTTT
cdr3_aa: CASSISWTQPQHF

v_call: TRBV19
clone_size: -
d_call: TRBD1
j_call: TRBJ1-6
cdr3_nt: TGTGCCAGTAGTATCAAGGGGGCTGGCTCACCCCTCCACTTT
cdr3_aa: CASSIKGAGSPLHF

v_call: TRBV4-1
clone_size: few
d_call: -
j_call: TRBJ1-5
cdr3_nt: TGCGCCAGCAGCTTCCGGGACACTAGCAATCAGCCCCAGCATTTT
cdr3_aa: CASSFRDTSNQPQHF

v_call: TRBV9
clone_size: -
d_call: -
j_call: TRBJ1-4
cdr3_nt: TGTGCCAGCAGCGTATATGGCACTAATGAAAAACTGTTTTTT
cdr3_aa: CASSVYGTNEKLFF

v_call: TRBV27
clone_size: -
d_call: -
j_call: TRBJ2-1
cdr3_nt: TGTGCCAGCAGTTTAATTACGGGGCCGTACAATGAGCAGTTCTTC
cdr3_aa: CASSLITGPYNEQFF

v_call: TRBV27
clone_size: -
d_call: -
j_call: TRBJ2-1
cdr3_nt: TGTGCCAGCGGACAGCTTAACAATGAGCAGTTCTTC
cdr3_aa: CASGQLNNEQFF

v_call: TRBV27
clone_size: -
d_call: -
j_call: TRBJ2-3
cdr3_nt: TGTGCCAGCAGTGCGACTAGTGCAGATACGCAGTATTTT
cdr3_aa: CASSATSADTQYF

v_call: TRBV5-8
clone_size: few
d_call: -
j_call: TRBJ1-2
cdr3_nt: TGTGCCAGCAGCTTGGATGGGACACACAACTATGGCTACACCTTC
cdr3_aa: CASSLDGTHNYGYTF

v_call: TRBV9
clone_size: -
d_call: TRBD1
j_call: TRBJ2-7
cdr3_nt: TGTGCCAGCAGCCCGACAGGGCCCCACTCCTACGAGCAGTACTTC
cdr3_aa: CASSPTGPHSYEQYF

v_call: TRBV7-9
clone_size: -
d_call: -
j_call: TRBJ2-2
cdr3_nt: TGTGCCAGCAGCTTAGAAGGAAGGGCCGGGGAGCTGTTTTTT
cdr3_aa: CASSLEGRAGELFF

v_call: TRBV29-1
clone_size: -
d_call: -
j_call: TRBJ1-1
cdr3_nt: TGCAGTCCTGGACCTAACACTGAAGCTTTCTTT
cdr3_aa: CSPGPNTEAFF

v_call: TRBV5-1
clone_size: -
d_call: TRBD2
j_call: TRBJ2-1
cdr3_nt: TGCGCCAGCAGCTTCCCAACTAGCGGGGGGCTAAGCTCCTACAATGAGCAGTTCTTC
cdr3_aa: CASSFPTSGGLSSYNEQFF

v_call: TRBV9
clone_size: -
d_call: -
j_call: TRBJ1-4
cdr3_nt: TGTGCCAGCAGCATCCATACAGGAAGCAATAATGAAAAACTGTTTTTT
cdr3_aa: CASSIHTGSNNEKLFF